This T cell receptor (beta chain) was identified in a study of T-cell reconstitution after alpha-beta-depleted transplantation in children (dated by TCRdb to about 2016). For context, the study as a whole: Using TCR repertoire profiling, the study quantitatively followed how T-cell immune reconstitution unfolded in children after TCRalphabeta/CD19-depleted allogeneic hematopoietic cell transplantation. Study-wide conclusions, independent of this receptor: Hyperexpanded clone frequencies declined over subsequent months; after one year, T-cell counts and TCRbeta diversity were mostly attributed to newly produced T cells. About two months after transplant, the apparently early recovery of alphabetaT-cell counts reportedly depended on just several hundred clones that had expanded rapidly and came from non-depleted graft cells. The high TCRbeta diversity at day 60 in some patients was ascribed to recipient T cells and intrathymic progenitors that had survived conditioning.

CDR1 LGHDT and CDR2 YNNKEL are derived from the germline V gene (reference sequence). The CDR3 holds 18 amino acids from the cysteine to the phenylalanine. Only the CDR3 DNA stays, 54 bases, in frame from base 1. V loses 0 bases, J loses 5 bases, and the germline ends lie 21 bases apart. This clonotype was detected ten times or more. The antigen this receptor binds is unknown. No quality values exist for individual bases; no much larger clone is one base distant. The treatment or condition label for this specimen denotes: allogeneic hematopoietic cell transplantation with graft depleted of TCRalphabeta T cells and CD19 B cells. The children who served as transplant recipients had been given grafts of TCRalphabeta/CD19-depleted allogeneic hematopoietic cells. The library was prepared using PCR. TCRdb lists the instrument as Illumina HiSeq 2500. To normalize quantification of the TCRbeta repertoire, the TCR libraries were built with molecular barcoding that relied on unique molecular identifiers. The raw public data were reprocessed by TCRdb itself: fastp quality trimming at Q25, MiXCR clonotype calling, in-frame beta chains only. Every CDR3 protein is listed once, alongside the most common genes and DNA of its rows. Here the sample has about 200,000 distinct CDR3 sequences; 6.3% occur a single time. Of the sample, 4.5% falls within the top ten clones.

The source material was PBMCs, sampled before TCRalphabeta/CD19-depleted stem cell transplant. The TCR was taken from a girl under three years old with combined immunodeficiency, due to receive a stem cell transplant. The rearranged chain carries TRBV3-1 and TRBJ2-3, and TRBD2 may be the D gene, going by 6 matching bases. The sequence in DNA is TGTGCCAGCAGCCAAGATTCAGTGGGAGGAAATATCCTAGATACGCAGTATTTT. It encodes CASSQDSVGGNILDTQYF.